What follows are 29 T cell receptor beta chains derived from one specimen sequenced in a study of blood T cell repertoires in COVID-19. Clones were read by immunoSEQ multiplex PCR, and TCRdb kept only the in-frame ones, dropping some. Altogether about 250,000 clones are present, about 86% being singletons, with the ten largest covering over 1.1%. The material sequenced was peripheral blood. The receptors were sampled from a man older than 75 with acute or convalescent COVID-19.

This chain joins TRBV5-1 and TRBJ2-2; no definite D call. The V gene lost 2 bases and the J gene lost 6 bases, with 8 bases spanning the gap. This CDR3 region has 13 residues. The V gene's germline CDR1 is SGHRS and CDR2 YFSETQ. CDR3 sequence (DNA): TGCGCCAGCAGCTTTGTGGAGTCCGGGGAGCTGTTTTTT. Translated: CASSFVESGELFF.

The chain couples TRBV5-5 to TRBJ2-3; no definite D call. Germline V gives CDR1 SGHKS, CDR2 YYEKEE (reference sequence). The CDR3 loop spans 13 amino acids. V was shortened by 3 bases and J by 2 bases, with 7 bases between the two germline ends. CDR3 sequence: CASSSIPTDTQYF. Written as DNA, the CDR3 is TGTGCCAGCAGCTCAATCCCCACAGATACGCAGTATTTT.

The chain links TRBV19 to TRBJ2-1; 10 bases fit TRBD2. The CDR3 runs to 16 residues. Germline lookup yields CDR1 LNHDA and CDR2 SQIVND (reference sequence). J was trimmed by 6 bases and V by 3 bases; bases with no gene match: 8. The CDR3 loop is CASSIPAGGFGNEQFF. The CDR3 region has the DNA TGTGCCAGTAGTATTCCAGCGGGGGGGTTTGGCAATGAGCAGTTCTTC.

The chain combines TRBV6-4 with TRBJ2-3; tentatively, D is TRBD1 (6 bases). Trimming left V 7 bases short and J 8 bases short, with 16 bases between. Germline assignment: CDR1 MRHNA and CDR2 SNTAGT. This CDR3 has 13 residues. The CDR3 DNA reads as TGTGCCAGCACCCCCAGAGTAGGGGGTACGCAGTATTTT. Residues: CASTPRVGGTQYF.

The chain combines TRBV28 with TRBJ2-5, with TRBD2 matching 7 bases. V lost 3 bases and J lost 5; bases outside the gene matches: 3. In germline, CDR1 is MDHEN, CDR2 SYDVKM. This CDR3 comprises 13 residues. The CDR3 DNA follows: TGTGCCAGCAGTTTGGTGGGGGGGGAGACCCAGTACTTC. Protein product: CASSLVGGETQYF.

The rearrangement uses TRBV14 and TRBJ2-1; D may be TRBD2 (7 bases). The CDR3 contains 15 residues. V lost 8 bases and J lost 1, with 15 bases in between. The V gene's germline CDR1 is SGHDN and CDR2 FVKESK. As DNA, the CDR3 is TGTGCCAGCGGGGGGGCAGGATGGTCCTACAATGAGCAGTTCTTC. Translated, it gives CASGGAGWSYNEQFF.

The genes are TRBV7-9 and TRBJ2-5; D might be TRBD2 (6 bases). Per germline, CDR1 SEHNR and CDR2 FQNEAQ (reference sequence). The V and J ends lost 2 bases and 5 bases respectively, with 9 bases between them. CDR3 length: 13 residues. The DNA of the CDR3 is TGTGCCAGCAGCTTAAGGGCGGGGGAGACCCAGTACTTC. Translated: CASSLRAGETQYF.

The chain is built from TRBV11-2 and TRBJ2-5; no definite D call. There are 18 residues in the CDR3. The V end was cut by 1 base, the J end by 2 bases, with 20 bases between. Germline V gene lookup returns CDR1 SGHAT and CDR2 FQNNGV. The CDR3 spells CASSLVAHPVSRQETQYF. The CDR3, as DNA: TGTGCCAGCAGCTTAGTAGCCCACCCGGTCAGCCGTCAAGAGACCCAGTACTTC. Full variable domain (missing parts from reference TRBV11-2 and TRBJ2-5): EAGVAQSPRYKIIEKRQSVAFWCNPISGHATLYWYQQILGQGPKLLIQFQNNGVVDDSQLPKDRFSAERLKGVDSTLKIQPAKLEDSAVYLCASSLVAHPVSRQETQYFGPGTRLLVL.

V and J are TRBV28 and TRBJ2-7, with TRBD1 matching 8 bases. The junction had 7 bases not matched to a gene; V was cut back by 5 bases and J by 7 bases. The germline CDR1 and CDR2 sequences are MDHEN and SYDVKM. The CDR3 length is 13 residues. CDR3 DNA: TGTGCCAGCAGTCCGAACAGGGGGAGAGAGCAGTACTTC. It encodes CASSPNRGREQYF.

J is TRBJ1-5 and V is TRBV6-2 or TRBV6-3; TRBD1 might be the D (6 bases). Per the germline V gene, CDR1 is MNHEY and CDR2 is SVGEGT. The CDR3 has 14 amino acids. V was clipped by 2 bases and J by 2 bases, with 7 bases between them. The CDR3 nucleotides read TGTGCCAGCAGTTACGGGGGCCGCAATCAGCCCCAGCATTTT. It specifies CASSYGGRNQPQHF.

This clone was detected once. The chain combines TRBV28 with TRBJ1-2; 7 nucleotides align to TRBD1. The V gene's germline CDR1 is MDHEN and CDR2 SYDVKM. This CDR3 contains 13 residues. Unmatched junction bases numbered 1, after V lost 6 bases and J lost 0 bases. CDR3 in DNA: TGTGCCAGCAGGACAGGGTCTAACTATGGCTACACCTTC. Its protein is CASRTGSNYGYTF.

The chain carries TRBV28 and TRBJ1-2; no clear D. Germline V gene data show CDR1 as MDHEN and CDR2 as SYDVKM. Trimming left V 6 bases short and J 0 bases short, with 14 bases between. The CDR3 is 15 amino acids. The DNA for the CDR3 is TGTGCCAGCAGACGCCCCCGGTCCCCTAACTATGGCTACACCTTC. Protein sequence: CASRRPRSPNYGYTF.

This chain uses TRBV24-1 with TRBJ2-3; 9 nucleotides align to TRBD2. This CDR3 has 20 residues. The V segment lost 0 bases and the J segment 3 bases; nucleotides outside the gene matches: 15. The germline V gene has CDR1 KGHDR and CDR2 SFDVKD. The CDR3 DNA reads as TGTGCCACCAGTGATTTGGCGGGGGGGCCCGCAGCGGGAGCTACAGATACGCAGTATTTT. This gives the protein CATSDLAGGPAAGATDTQYF.

The chain carries TRBV7-2 and TRBJ1-1, with a possible D match to TRBD1 (5 bases). Germline values: CDR1 SGHTA, CDR2 FQGNSA. The CDR3 contains 15 residues. Trimming cost V 5 bases and J 1 base, with 14 bases left between them. The CDR3 bases are TGTGCCAGCAGCCCTTGGGGGGGAGGGAACACTGAAGCTTTCTTT. This gives the protein CASSPWGGGNTEAFF.

The chain employs TRBV4-3 and TRBJ1-1; D not resolved. The CDR3 contains 15 residues. V dropped 0 bases and J dropped 0 bases, with 8 bases sitting between them. CDR1 LGHNA and CDR2 YSLEER come from the germline V gene. The DNA of the CDR3 is TGCGCCAGCAGCCAAGAACCTAGGATGAACACTGAAGCTTTCTTT. This codes for CASSQEPRMNTEAFF.

This clone has just a few counts. This chain's CDR3 is CASGSGQGLNTEAFF. CDR3 sequence (DNA): TGTGCTAGTGGTTCTGGACAGGGCTTGAACACTGAAGCTTTCTTT. The rearrangement joins TRBV12-5 to TRBJ1-1, with TRBD1 identical over 8 bases. With 4 bases clipped from V and 0 bases from J, the junction kept 4 bases outside the gene matches. CDR1 and CDR2 (germline): LGHNT, FRNRAP. The CDR3 consists of 15 residues.

J is TRBJ2-7 and V is TRBV7-2, with TRBD2 identical over 12 bases. Unmatched junction bases numbered 4, after V lost 6 bases and J lost 4 bases. The CDR3 loop spans 14 amino acids. Germline V gives CDR1 SGHTA, CDR2 FQGNSA. CDR3 residues: CASRLAGGTYEQYF. As DNA, the CDR3 is TGTGCCAGCAGACTAGCGGGGGGCACTTACGAGCAGTACTTC.

The chain uses TRBV28 and TRBJ2-3, with 11 bases matching TRBD2. The CDR3 runs 17 residues. The germline V gene encodes CDR1 MDHEN and CDR2 SYDVKM. Losses at the gene ends were 4 bases for V and 0 bases for J; bases not matched to a gene: 6. For the CDR3, the DNA is TGTGCCAGCAGTTCTTCCCCTAGCGGGGGGAGCACAGATACGCAGTATTTT. It codes for CASSSSPSGGSTDTQYF.

The gene calls are TRBV9 and TRBJ1-1, with D unclear. Between the trimmed V and J ends, which lost 4 bases and 10 bases, there was a span of 17 bases. Germline CDR1 and CDR2: SGDLS and YYNGEE. This CDR3 has 13 residues. CDR3 DNA: TGTGCCAGCAGCCCTTCACGGGGAAATCGAGCTTTCTTT. Its protein is CASSPSRGNRAFF.

The chain has TRBV7-9 and TRBJ2-5; 8 positions agree with TRBD1. The V gene's germline CDR1 is SEHNR and CDR2 FQNEAQ (reference sequence). CDR3 size: 16 residues. With V trimmed by 1 base and J by 2 bases, 6 bases remained unmatched. CDR3 protein: CASSLGNRGEQETQYF. The CDR3 DNA reads TGTGCCAGCAGCTTAGGGAACAGGGGGGAACAAGAGACCCAGTACTTC. Drawing the rest from reference TRBV7-9 and TRBJ2-5, the complete variable domain is DTGVSQNPRHKITKRGQNVTFRCDPISEHNRLYWYRQTLGQGPEFLTYFQNEAQLEKSRLLSDRFSAERPKGSFSTLEIQRTEQGDSAMYLCASSLGNRGEQETQYFGPGTRLLVL.

Concerning this clone: Other nucleotide sequences in the sample specify the same CDR3. V and J are TRBV24-1 and TRBJ1-5; D is ambiguous. CDR3 length equals 13 residues. Trimming left V 7 bases short and J 5 bases short, with 11 bases between. The germline CDR1 and CDR2 sequences are KGHDR and SFDVKD. The CDR3 loop is CATSDRGDQPQHF. The CDR3 nucleotides read TGTGCCACCAGCGATAGAGGAGATCAGCCCCAGCATTTT.

This clone has only a few counts. The chain links TRBV5-5 to TRBJ2-2, with no clear D. The V gene's germline CDR1 is SGHKS and CDR2 YYEKEE (reference sequence). There are 14 residues in the CDR3. V lost 0 bases and J lost 5, with 8 bases in between. The CDR3: CASSLDQRTGELFF. The CDR3 DNA follows: TGTGCCAGCAGCTTGGACCAACGGACCGGGGAGCTGTTTTTT.

The CDR3, as DNA: TGTGCCACCAGCAGGCCGCCGGGAAGTGAAGCTTTCTTT. Its translation is CATSRPPGSEAFF. The chain combines TRBV15 with TRBJ1-1; D not resolved. Between the trimmed V and J ends, which lost 3 bases and 7 bases, there was a span of 12 bases. The CDR3 consists of 13 residues. Looked up from germline, CDR1 is LNHNV and CDR2 is YYDKDF (reference sequence).

The V and J genes are TRBV6-5 and TRBJ2-5, with a weak D call TRBD1 (5 bases). The V end lost 6 bases, the J end lost 5 bases, and 13 bases lay between the germline ends. This CDR3 is built from 13 residues. Germline CDR1 reads MNHEY; CDR2 reads SVGAGI. DNA for the CDR3: TGTGCCAGCAGATCGCAGGGTTTGGAGACCCAGTACTTC. Translated, it gives CASRSQGLETQYF.

J is TRBJ2-4 and V is TRBV19, with TRBD1 matching over 9 bases. V lost 10 bases and J lost 1; bases outside the gene matches: 20. This CDR3 is built from 19 residues. Germline CDR1 LNHDA, CDR2 SQIVND (reference sequence). CDR3 DNA: TGTGCCACCACCGTCCCGGACAGGGGTCTTAGTCTGGCCAAAAACATTCAGTACTTC. As protein: CATTVPDRGLSLAKNIQYF.

V gene TRBV28 combines with J gene TRBJ2-7, with a weak D call TRBD2 (6 bases). Trimming removed 5 bases from V and 2 bases from J, with 19 bases in between. The germline gives CDR1 MDHEN, CDR2 SYDVKM. CDR3 length: 16 residues. CDR3: CASSPPVTRAAYEQYF. The CDR3 DNA reads as TGTGCCAGCAGTCCCCCGGTGACTAGGGCCGCCTACGAGCAGTACTTC.

The CDR3 protein is CASSTGDYYSTDTQYF. The CDR3, as DNA: TGCGCCAGCAGCACCGGGGACTACTATAGCACAGATACGCAGTATTTT. This sequence joins TRBV5-1 and TRBJ2-3; 7 positions match TRBD2. Germline loops: CDR1 SGHRS, CDR2 YFSETQ. CDR3 length equals 16 residues. Losses at the gene ends were 4 bases for V and 0 bases for J; bases not matched to a gene: 8.

The chain is built from TRBV5-4 and TRBJ2-2, with D possibly matching TRBD1 (7 bases). Germline values: CDR1 SGHNT, CDR2 YYREEE (reference sequence). The CDR3 runs to 15 residues. V shed 4 bases and J shed 4 bases, with 14 bases lying between them. CDR3 sequence reads: CASSENRGGTGELFF. CDR3 coding DNA: TGTGCCAGCAGCGAAAACAGGGGAGGCACCGGGGAGCTGTTTTTT.

There are a few counts of this clone. This chain joins TRBV7-2 and TRBJ1-6, with 7 bases aligning to TRBD1. Germline V gene data show CDR1 as SGHTA and CDR2 as FQGNSA. This CDR3 region has 16 residues. J gave up 6 bases and V 1 base, and 6 bases lay outside the gene matches. The CDR3 coding sequence is TGTGCCAGCAGCTTAGATAAGACAGGGCTTAATTCACCCCTCCACTTT. It specifies CASSLDKTGLNSPLHF. The whole variable domain, filled in from reference TRBV7-2 and TRBJ1-6, reads GAGVSQSPSNKVTEKGKDVELRCDPISGHTALYWYRQSLGQGLEFLIYFQGNSAPDKSGLPSDRFSAERTGGSVSTLTIQRTQQEDSAVYLCASSLDKTGLNSPLHFGNGTRLTVT.